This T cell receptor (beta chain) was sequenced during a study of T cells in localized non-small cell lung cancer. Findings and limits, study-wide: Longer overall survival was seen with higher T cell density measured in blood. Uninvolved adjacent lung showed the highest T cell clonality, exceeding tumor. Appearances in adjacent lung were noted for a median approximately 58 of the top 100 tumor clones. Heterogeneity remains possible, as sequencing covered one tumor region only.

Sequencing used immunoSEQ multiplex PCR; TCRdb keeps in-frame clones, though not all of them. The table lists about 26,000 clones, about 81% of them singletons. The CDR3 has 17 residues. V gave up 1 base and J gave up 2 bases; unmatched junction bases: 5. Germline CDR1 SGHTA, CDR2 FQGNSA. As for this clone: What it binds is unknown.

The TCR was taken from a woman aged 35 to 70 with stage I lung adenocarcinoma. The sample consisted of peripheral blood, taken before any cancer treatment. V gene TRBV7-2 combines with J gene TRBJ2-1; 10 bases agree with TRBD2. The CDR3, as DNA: TGTGCCAGCAGCTTAGGTAGAGGACTAGCGGCCTACAATGAGCAGTTCTTC. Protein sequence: CASSLGRGLAAYNEQFF.